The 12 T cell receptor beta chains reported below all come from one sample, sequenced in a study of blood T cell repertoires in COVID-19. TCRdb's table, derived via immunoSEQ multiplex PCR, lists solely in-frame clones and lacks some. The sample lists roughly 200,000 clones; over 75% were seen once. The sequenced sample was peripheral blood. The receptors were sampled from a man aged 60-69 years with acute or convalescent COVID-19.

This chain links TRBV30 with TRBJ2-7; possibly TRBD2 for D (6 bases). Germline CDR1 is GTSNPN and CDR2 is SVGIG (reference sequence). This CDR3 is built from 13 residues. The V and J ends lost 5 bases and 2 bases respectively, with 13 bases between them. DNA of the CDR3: TGTGCCTGGGGCACGGGGGTGGCCTACGAGCAGTACTTC. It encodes CAWGTGVAYEQYF.

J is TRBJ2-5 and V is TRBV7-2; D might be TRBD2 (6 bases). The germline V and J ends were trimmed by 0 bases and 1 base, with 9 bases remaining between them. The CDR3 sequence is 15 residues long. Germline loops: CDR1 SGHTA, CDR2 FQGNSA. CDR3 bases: TGTGCCAGCAGCTTAGCTAGGACTACCCAAGAGACCCAGTACTTC. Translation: CASSLARTTQETQYF.

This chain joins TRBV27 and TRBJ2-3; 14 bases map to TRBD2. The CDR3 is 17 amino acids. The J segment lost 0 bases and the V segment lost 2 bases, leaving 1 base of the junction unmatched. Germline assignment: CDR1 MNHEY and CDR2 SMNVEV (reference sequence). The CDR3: CASSLRTSGRSTDTQYF. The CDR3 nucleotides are TGTGCCAGCAGTTTACGGACTAGCGGGAGGAGCACAGATACGCAGTATTTT.

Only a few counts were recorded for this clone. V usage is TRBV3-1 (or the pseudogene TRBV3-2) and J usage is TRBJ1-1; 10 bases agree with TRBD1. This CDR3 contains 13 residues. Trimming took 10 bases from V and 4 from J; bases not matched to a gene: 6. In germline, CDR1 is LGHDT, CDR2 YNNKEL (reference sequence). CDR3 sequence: CATRTGGSTEAFF. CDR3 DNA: TGTGCCACCCGGACAGGGGGAAGCACTGAAGCTTTCTTT.

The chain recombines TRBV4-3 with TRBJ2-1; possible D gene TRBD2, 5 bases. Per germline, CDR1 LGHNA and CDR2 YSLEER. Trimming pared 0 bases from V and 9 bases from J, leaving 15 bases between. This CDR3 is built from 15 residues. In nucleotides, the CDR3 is TGCGCCAGCAGCCAAGATGGGAGAGTGAGGAGTGAGCAGTTCTTC. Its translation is CASSQDGRVRSEQFF.

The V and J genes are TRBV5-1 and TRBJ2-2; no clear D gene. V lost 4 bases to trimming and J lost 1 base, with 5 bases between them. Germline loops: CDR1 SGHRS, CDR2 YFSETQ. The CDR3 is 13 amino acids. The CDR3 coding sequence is TGCGCCAGCAGCCCGCGGAACACCGGGGAGCTGTTTTTT. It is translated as CASSPRNTGELFF.

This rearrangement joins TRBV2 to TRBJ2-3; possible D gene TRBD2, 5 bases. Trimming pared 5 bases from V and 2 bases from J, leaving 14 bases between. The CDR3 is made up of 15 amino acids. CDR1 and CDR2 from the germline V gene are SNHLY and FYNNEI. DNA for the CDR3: TGTGCCAGCAGTTACAATAAGCGGAACACAGATACGCAGTATTTT. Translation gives CASSYNKRNTDTQYF.

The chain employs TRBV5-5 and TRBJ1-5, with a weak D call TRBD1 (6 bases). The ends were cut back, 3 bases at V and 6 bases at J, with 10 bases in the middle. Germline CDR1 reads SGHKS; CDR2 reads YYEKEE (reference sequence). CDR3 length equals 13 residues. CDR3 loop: CASSSGASQPQHF. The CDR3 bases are TGTGCCAGCAGCTCAGGGGCAAGTCAGCCCCAGCATTTT.

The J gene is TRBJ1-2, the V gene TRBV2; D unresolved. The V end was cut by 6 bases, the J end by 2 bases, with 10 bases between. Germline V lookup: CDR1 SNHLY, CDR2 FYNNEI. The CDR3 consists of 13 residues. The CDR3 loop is CASRLQTNYGYTF. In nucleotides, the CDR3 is TGTGCCAGCAGGCTACAGACGAACTATGGCTACACCTTC.

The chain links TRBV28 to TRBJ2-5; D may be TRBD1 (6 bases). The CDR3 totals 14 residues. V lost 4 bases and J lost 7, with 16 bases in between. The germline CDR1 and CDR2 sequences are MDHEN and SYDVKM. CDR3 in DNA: TGTGCCAGCAGTTCAGGGGATAGCCGACCGACCCAGTACTTC. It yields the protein CASSSGDSRPTQYF.

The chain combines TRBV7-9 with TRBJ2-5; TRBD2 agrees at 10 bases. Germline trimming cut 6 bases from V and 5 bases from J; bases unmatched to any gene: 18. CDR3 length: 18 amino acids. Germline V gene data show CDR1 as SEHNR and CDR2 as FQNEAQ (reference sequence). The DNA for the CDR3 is TGTGCCAGCAGTGTATGGTTGGGACTAGCGCTCCAGGGGGAGACCCAGTACTTC. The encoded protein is CASSVWLGLALQGETQYF. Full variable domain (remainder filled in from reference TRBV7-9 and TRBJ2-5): DTGVSQNPRHKITKRGQNVTFRCDPISEHNRLYWYRQTLGQGPEFLTYFQNEAQLEKSRLLSDRFSAERPKGSFSTLEIQRTEQGDSAMYLCASSVWLGLALQGETQYFGPGTRLLVL.

The DNA for the CDR3 is TGTGCCAGCAGCCCTGGTCGGGGGGCGAACACCGGGGAGCTGTTTTTT. This translates into CASSPGRGANTGELFF. The chain couples TRBV7-8 to TRBJ2-2, with 7 bases fitting TRBD2. The germline V gene has CDR1 SGHVS and CDR2 FQNEAQ. V was pared by 5 bases and J by 0 bases, with 6 bases of the junction left unmatched. The CDR3 sequence is 16 residues long.